Sequencing of this T cell receptor beta chain was carried out in a study of blood T cell repertoires in COVID-19. About the research overall: COVID-19 samples, acute and convalescent, were from the United States, Italy and Spain.

Residents of about two dozen US areas, aged about 18 to 89 years, made up the participants. Donors were grouped by their self-reported clinical history. Clones were sequenced by immunoSEQ multiplex PCR, and TCRdb holds only the in-frame ones, with some missing. This table holds about 220,000 clones, around 90% found once. CDR1 LNHDA and CDR2 SQIVND come from the germline V gene (reference sequence). The CDR3 consists of 14 residues. V lost 6 bases, J lost 6 bases, and 8 bases stayed unmatched. The V and J genes are TRBV19 and TRBJ1-1; 9 nucleotides align to TRBD1. The TCR comes from a woman in her forties or fifties with acute COVID-19. The sample consisted of PBMCs or T cells enriched from blood (not recorded which). The CDR3 here is CASSGTGYLPEAFF. The CDR3 DNA is TGTGCCAGTAGCGGGACAGGGTATCTTCCTGAAGCTTTCTTT.